This passage covers 2 T cell receptor beta chains from one sample sequenced in a study of TIL therapy for anti-PD-1-resistant metastatic lung cancer. Time point here: pre-treatment sample, taken before nivolumab and TIL therapy. The tumor samples were excised metastases, mostly pleural nodules or supraclavicular lymph nodes. The libraries were made with immunoSEQ v3. This table comes from immunoSEQ multiplex PCR, and its TCRdb copy is limited to in-frame clones, with some not included. The sample holds 9,000 to 9,500 clones, roughly three quarters seen once. The specimen comprised tumor tissue, sampled at baseline. The receptor set was obtained from a person between 25 and 79 years old with non-small cell lung cancer.

The genes are TRBV7-8 and TRBJ1-2; D not certain. Trimming pared 5 bases from V and 0 bases from J, leaving 13 bases between. CDR1 is SGHVS, CDR2 FQNEAQ, per germline. This CDR3 is built from 15 residues. The CDR3 coding sequence is TGTGCCAGCAGCCCAATAGTGGGATCTAACTATGGCTACACCTTC. This sequence encodes CASSPIVGSNYGYTF.

The chain employs TRBV1 and TRBJ2-2; the table names TRBD1, a call not compared with the DNA. TRBV1 is flagged as a pseudogene. The CDR3 has 16 residues. CDR3 protein: CTSSQDNRDNTGELFF. CDR3 nucleotide sequence: TGCACCAGCAGCCAAGATAACAGGGATAACACCGGGGAGCTGTTTTTT.